This TCR beta chain was recorded in a study of T cell repertoires in cytomegalovirus infection. The germline V and J ends were trimmed by 4 bases and 2 bases, with 14 bases remaining between them. CDR1 MGHRA and CDR2 YSYEKL come from the germline V gene. The CDR3 runs to 15 residues. Using its own MiXCR run on the reads, TCRdb lists one record per CDR3 protein. The table records 46,000 or so distinct CDR3 sequences, around 20% of them present only once. Of note for this clonotype: The antigen remains unidentified.

The gene calls are TRBV4-1 and TRBJ2-5, with D maybe TRBD2 (5 bases). Specimen: PBMCs, sequenced either directly or after in vitro stimulation (not recorded which). This sequence originates from a human donor in good health (CMV status not recorded). Some clones in this sample may be carry-over from other donors' samples. CDR3 DNA: TGCGCCAGCAGCCGGACGGGGTCGACTCAAGAGACCCAGTACTTC. Translating gives CASSRTGSTQETQYF.